These 10 T cell receptor beta chains came from one sample sequenced in a study of blood T cell repertoires in COVID-19. Data came from immunoSEQ multiplex PCR; TCRdb stores just in-frame clones and leaves some out. The sample holds around 63,000 clones, 65% to 85% seen once. What was sequenced was peripheral blood. Every receptor here comes from a woman aged 70-85 years with acute or convalescent COVID-19.

The chain combines TRBV28 with TRBJ1-2; the D gene is possibly TRBD1 (6 bases). The CDR3 runs to 14 residues. Trimming shortened V by 5 bases and J by 2 bases, and 12 bases separated the two germline ends. The germline V gene has CDR1 MDHEN and CDR2 SYDVKM. CDR3 amino acids: CASSQGGPNYGYTF. CDR3 nucleotide sequence: TGTGCCAGCAGTCAAGGGGGTCCGAACTATGGCTACACCTTC.

The count of this clone is one. This rearrangement joins TRBV5-4 to TRBJ1-4, with TRBD1 as a possible D gene (6 bases). The CDR3 is made up of 15 amino acids. Trimming removed 4 bases at V and 8 bases at J, with 18 bases between. In germline, CDR1 is SGHNT, CDR2 YYREEE (reference sequence). DNA of the CDR3: TGTGCCAGCAGCCGTGCGGGGGGCGCAGAGGAAAAACTGTTTTTT. It encodes CASSRAGGAEEKLFF.

This chain connects TRBV29-1 to TRBJ1-2; 7 bases line up with TRBD1. CDR1 is SQVTM, CDR2 ANQGSEA, per germline. The CDR3 contains 14 residues. V lost 4 bases to trimming and J lost 1 base; unmatched junction nucleotides: 6. The CDR3, as DNA: TGCAGCGTTGCTCGAGGGACAGATAACTATGGCTACACCTTC. Encoded protein: CSVARGTDNYGYTF. Together with reference TRBV29-1 and TRBJ1-2, the CDR3 gives the full variable domain: SAVISQKPSRDICQRGTSLTIQCQVDSQVTMMFWYRQQPGQSLTLIATANQGSEATYESGFVIDKFPISRPNLTFSTLTVSNMSPEDSSIYLCSVARGTDNYGYTFGSGTRLTVV.

This chain links TRBV7-9 with TRBJ1-1; D is unclear. The CDR3 covers 12 residues. Trimming removed 10 bases at V and 5 bases at J, with 14 bases between. The germline V gene has CDR1 SEHNR and CDR2 FQNEAQ (reference sequence). The CDR3 loop is CATGRGNTEAFF. The DNA for the CDR3 is TGTGCCACCGGGCGAGGGAATACTGAAGCTTTCTTT.

V is TRBV19 and J is TRBJ1-1; D is perhaps TRBD1 (5 bases). The CDR3 covers 14 residues. CDR1 is LNHDA, CDR2 SQIVND, per germline (reference sequence). V gave up 2 bases and J gave up 3 bases, with 10 bases separating them. CDR3 region: CASSISGADTEAFF. CDR3 DNA: TGTGCCAGTAGTATAAGTGGGGCGGACACTGAAGCTTTCTTT.

This chain joins TRBV5-5 and TRBJ1-5, with D perhaps matching TRBD1 (6 bases). V lost 6 bases and J 4 bases, leaving 14 bases between the germline ends. This CDR3 has 14 residues. CDR1 and CDR2 (germline): SGHKS, YYEKEE (reference sequence). The CDR3 loop reads CASTSATGNQPQHF. The CDR3 DNA reads TGTGCCAGCACCTCAGCGACAGGTAATCAGCCCCAGCATTTT.

A single count supports this clone. This rearrangement joins TRBV6-6 to TRBJ2-1; 8 positions agree with TRBD1. This CDR3 spans 14 amino acids. With 6 bases clipped from V and 3 bases from J, the junction kept 4 bases outside the gene matches. CDR1 is MNHNY and CDR2 is SVGAGI in the germline V gene (reference sequence). The CDR3 DNA reads TGTGCCAGCAGAGACAGGGGAGACTACAATGAGCAGTTCTTC. It is translated as CASRDRGDYNEQFF.

The chain joins TRBV7-9 to TRBJ1-1; no clear D. V lost 5 bases to trimming and J lost 4 bases, with 17 bases between them. In germline, CDR1 is SEHNR, CDR2 FQNEAQ (reference sequence). The CDR3 is made up of 15 amino acids. CDR3 coding DNA: TGTGCCAGCAGCCTAAGCGGGTCGCCGGGCACTGAAGCTTTCTTT. The encoded protein is CASSLSGSPGTEAFF.

The chain links TRBV28 to TRBJ1-4; a weak D match, TRBD1 (5 bases). V was shortened by 3 bases and J by 5 bases, with 7 bases between the two germline ends. CDR3 size: 13 residues. Germline CDR1 and CDR2: MDHEN and SYDVKM. The CDR3 sequence is CASSLTDNEKLFF. As DNA, the CDR3 is TGTGCCAGCAGTTTGACAGACAATGAAAAACTGTTTTTT.

The chain uses TRBV25-1 and TRBJ2-5; TRBD2 is a possible D gene (6 bases). The CDR3 totals 17 residues. CDR1 is MGHDK, CDR2 SYGVNS, per germline. Trimming shortened V by 4 bases and J by 2 bases, and 20 bases separated the two germline ends. CDR3 in DNA: TGTGCCAGCAGTGCCCCGGGGGTGTCCCTGTATCAAGAGACCCAGTACTTC. It translates to CASSAPGVSLYQETQYF.